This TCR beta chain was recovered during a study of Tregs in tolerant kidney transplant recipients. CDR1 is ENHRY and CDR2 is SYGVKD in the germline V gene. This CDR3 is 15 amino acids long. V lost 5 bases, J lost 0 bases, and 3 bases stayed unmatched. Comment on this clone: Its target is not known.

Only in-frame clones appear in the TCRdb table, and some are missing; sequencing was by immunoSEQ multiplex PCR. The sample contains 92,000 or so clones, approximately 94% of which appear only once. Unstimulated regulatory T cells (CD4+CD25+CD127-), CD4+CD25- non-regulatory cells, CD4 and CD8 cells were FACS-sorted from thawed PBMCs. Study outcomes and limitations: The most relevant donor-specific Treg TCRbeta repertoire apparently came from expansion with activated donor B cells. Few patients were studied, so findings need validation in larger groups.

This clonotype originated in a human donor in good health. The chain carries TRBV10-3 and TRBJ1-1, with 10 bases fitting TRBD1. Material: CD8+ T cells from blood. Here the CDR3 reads CAISRGQGLNTEAFF. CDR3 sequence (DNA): TGTGCCATCAGTCGGGGACAGGGGCTGAACACTGAAGCTTTCTTT.